This T cell receptor (beta chain) stems from a study of Graves' ophthalmopathy and Graves' hyperthyroidism. General study points: Sensitivity reached 70% to 71% and specificity just under 75% when the model predicted ophthalmopathy progression. A model of 13 signatures distinguished ophthalmopathy from stable hyperthyroidism at approximately 88% sensitivity and approximately 77% specificity.

TCR beta CDR3 regions were amplified from RNA transcripts. First-round RT-PCR employed HTBI primers, with a second-round multiplex PCR after it. TCRdb re-analysed the multiplex PCR reads in MiXCR, keeping a single row per CDR3 protein. The sample holds around 470,000 distinct CDR3 sequences, roughly 14% seen once. Worth noting for this clonotype: Its matching antigen is unknown.

Germline CDR1 reads SGHRS; CDR2 reads YFSETQ. V was pared by 0 bases and J by 0 bases, with 8 bases of the junction left unmatched. The CDR3 is made up of 18 amino acids. The chain joins TRBV5-1 to TRBJ2-4; 8 bases align to TRBD2. The source of this sequence is a woman younger than 45 with Graves' ophthalmopathy. The sequenced sample was blood. In DNA form, the CDR3 reads TGCGCCAGCAGCTTGGCGGCGGGGGGCCCAATAGCCAAAAACATTCAGTACTTC. Protein: CASSLAAGGPIAKNIQYF.